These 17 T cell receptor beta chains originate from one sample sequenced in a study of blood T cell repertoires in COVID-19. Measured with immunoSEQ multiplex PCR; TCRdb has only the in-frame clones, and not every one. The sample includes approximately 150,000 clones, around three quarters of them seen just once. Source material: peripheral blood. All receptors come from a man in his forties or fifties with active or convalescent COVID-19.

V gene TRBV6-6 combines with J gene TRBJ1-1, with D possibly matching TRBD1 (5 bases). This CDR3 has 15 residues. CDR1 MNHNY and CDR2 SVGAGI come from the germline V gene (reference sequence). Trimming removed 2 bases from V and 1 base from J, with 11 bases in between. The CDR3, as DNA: TGTGCCAGCAGTTACGGGGAAGGGGCGAACACTGAAGCTTTCTTT. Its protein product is CASSYGEGANTEAFF.

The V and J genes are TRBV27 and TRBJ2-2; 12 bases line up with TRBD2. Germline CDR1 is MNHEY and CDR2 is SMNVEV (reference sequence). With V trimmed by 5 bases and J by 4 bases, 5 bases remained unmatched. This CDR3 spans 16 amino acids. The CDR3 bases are TGTGCCAGCAGTCGACTAGCGGGAGTATCCACCGGGGAGCTGTTTTTT. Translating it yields CASSRLAGVSTGELFF.

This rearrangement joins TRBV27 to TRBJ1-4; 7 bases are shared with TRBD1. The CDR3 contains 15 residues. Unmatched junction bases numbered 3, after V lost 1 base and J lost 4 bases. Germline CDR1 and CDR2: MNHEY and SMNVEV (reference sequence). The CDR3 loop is CASSLLGQINEKLFF. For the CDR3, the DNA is TGTGCCAGCAGTTTATTGGGACAGATTAATGAAAAACTGTTTTTT.

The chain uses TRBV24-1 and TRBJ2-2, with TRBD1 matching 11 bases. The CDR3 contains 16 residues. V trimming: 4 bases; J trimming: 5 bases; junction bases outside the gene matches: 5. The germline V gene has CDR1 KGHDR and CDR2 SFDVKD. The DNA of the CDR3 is TGTGCCACCAGTGACCCGGGACAGGGGGGGACCGGGGAGCTGTTTTTT. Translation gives CATSDPGQGGTGELFF.

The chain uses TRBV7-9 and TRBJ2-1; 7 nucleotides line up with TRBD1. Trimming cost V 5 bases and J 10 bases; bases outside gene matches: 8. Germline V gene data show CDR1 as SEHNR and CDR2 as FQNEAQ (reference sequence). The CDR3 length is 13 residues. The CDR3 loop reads CASSADRVREQFF. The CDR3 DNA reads TGTGCCAGCAGCGCCGACAGGGTACGGGAGCAGTTCTTC.

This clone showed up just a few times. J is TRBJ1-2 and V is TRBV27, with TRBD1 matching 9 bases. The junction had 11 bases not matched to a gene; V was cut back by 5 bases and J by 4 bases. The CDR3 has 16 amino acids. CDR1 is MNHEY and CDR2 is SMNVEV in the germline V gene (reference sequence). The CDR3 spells CASSPLDRGLTYGYTF. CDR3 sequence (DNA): TGTGCCAGCAGTCCATTGGACAGGGGTCTTACCTATGGCTACACCTTC.

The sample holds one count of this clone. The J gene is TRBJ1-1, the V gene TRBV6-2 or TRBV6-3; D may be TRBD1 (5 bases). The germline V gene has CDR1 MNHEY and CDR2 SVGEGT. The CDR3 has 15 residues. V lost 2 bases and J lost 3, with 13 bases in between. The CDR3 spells CASSYVGGEDTEAFF. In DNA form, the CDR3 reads TGTGCCAGCAGTTACGTCGGAGGGGAGGACACTGAAGCTTTCTTT.

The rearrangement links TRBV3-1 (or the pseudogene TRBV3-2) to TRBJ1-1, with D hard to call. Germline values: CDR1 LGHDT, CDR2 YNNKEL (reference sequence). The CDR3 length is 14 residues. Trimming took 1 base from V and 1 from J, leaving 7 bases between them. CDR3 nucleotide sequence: TGTGCCAGCAGCCAAGCCACAGAGAACACTGAAGCTTTCTTT. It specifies CASSQATENTEAFF.

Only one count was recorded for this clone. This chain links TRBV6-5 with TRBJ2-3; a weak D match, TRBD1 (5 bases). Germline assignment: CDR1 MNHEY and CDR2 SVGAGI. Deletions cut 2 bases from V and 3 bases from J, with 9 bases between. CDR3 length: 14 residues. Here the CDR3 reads CASSYGRETDTQYF. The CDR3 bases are TGTGCCAGCAGTTACGGCAGGGAAACAGATACGCAGTATTTT.

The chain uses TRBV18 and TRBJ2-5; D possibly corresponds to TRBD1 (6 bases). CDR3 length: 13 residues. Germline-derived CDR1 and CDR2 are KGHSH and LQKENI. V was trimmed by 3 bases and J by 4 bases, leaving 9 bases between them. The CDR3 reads CASSPRQVETQYF. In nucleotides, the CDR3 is TGTGCCAGCTCACCGCGACAGGTAGAGACCCAGTACTTC.

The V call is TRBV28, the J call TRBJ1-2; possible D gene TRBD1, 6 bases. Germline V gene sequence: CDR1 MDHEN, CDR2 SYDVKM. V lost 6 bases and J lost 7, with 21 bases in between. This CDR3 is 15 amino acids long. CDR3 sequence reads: CASSQGGGEVGGYTF. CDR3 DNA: TGTGCCAGCAGCCAAGGGGGGGGCGAAGTGGGTGGCTACACCTTC.

The CDR3 DNA reads TGTGCCAGCAATGTCCTTAATGGGCCAGGTCAGCCCCAGCATTTT. Translated: CASNVLNGPGQPQHF. The rearrangement links TRBV28 to TRBJ1-5; D not resolved. The V end lost 7 bases, the J end lost 6 bases, and 19 bases lay between the germline ends. The CDR3 totals 15 residues. Germline V gene lookup returns CDR1 MDHEN and CDR2 SYDVKM.

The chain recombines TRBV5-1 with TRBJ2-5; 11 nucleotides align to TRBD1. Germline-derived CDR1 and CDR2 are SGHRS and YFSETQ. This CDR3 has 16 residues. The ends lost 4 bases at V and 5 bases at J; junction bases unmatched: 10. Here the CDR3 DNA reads TGCGCCAGCAGCCCTGTCCCCCGGGACAGGGGGGAGACCCAGTACTTC. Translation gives CASSPVPRDRGETQYF.

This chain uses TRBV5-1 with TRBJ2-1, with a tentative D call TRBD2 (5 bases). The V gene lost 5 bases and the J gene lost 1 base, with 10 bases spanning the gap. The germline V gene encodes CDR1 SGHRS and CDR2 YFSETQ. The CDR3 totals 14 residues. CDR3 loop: CASRVRESYNEQFF. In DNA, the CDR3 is TGCGCCAGCAGGGTGAGGGAATCCTACAATGAGCAGTTCTTC.

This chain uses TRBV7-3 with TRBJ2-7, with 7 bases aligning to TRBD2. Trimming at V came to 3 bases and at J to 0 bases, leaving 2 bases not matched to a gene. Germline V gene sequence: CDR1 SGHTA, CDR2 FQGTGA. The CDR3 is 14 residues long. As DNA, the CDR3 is TGTGCCAGCAGCTTCGCTAGCGGCTCCTACGAGCAGTACTTC. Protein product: CASSFASGSYEQYF.

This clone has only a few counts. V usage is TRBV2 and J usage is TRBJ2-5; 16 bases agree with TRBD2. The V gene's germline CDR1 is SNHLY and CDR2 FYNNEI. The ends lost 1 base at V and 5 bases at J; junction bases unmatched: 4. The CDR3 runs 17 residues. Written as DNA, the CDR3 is TGTGCCAGCAGTGAAGGGGGACTAGCGGGAGGGGACGAGACCCAGTACTTC. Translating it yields CASSEGGLAGGDETQYF.

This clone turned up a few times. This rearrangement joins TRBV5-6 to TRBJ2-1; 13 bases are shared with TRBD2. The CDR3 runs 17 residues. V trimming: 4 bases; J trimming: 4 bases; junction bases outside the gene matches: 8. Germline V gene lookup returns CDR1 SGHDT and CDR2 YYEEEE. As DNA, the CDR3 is TGTGCCAGCAGCACCACCGGGACTAGCGGGGTTTACAATGAGCAGTTCTTC. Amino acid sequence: CASSTTGTSGVYNEQFF.